Below are 16 T cell receptor beta chains sequenced from a single sample in a study of graft-versus-host responses after intestinal transplantation. Sequencing used immunoSEQ multiplex PCR; TCRdb keeps in-frame clones, though not all of them. The sample consists of 45,000 to 50,000 clones, 85% to 95% of them appearing once. The antigens of these receptors remain unknown. The material was unstimulated CD4+ T cells sorted from spleen or lymph node cells, obtained before transplant. Receptors originate from a human donor who was the organ donor for an intestinal transplant.

The chain is built from TRBV18 and TRBJ1-1; possibly TRBD1 for D (5 bases). The CDR3 is 17 residues long. V was trimmed by 3 bases and J by 0 bases, leaving 17 bases between them. Germline V CDR1 and CDR2: KGHSH, LQKENI. CDR3 nucleotides: TGTGCCAGCTCACCGAGTGGTCAGGGAAATCTGAACACTGAAGCTTTCTTT. It yields the protein CASSPSGQGNLNTEAFF.

The chain couples TRBV6-5 to TRBJ1-5; tentative D call: TRBD1 (6 bases). CDR1 MNHEY and CDR2 SVGAGI come from the germline V gene. CDR3 length equals 14 residues. V dropped 5 bases and J dropped 4 bases, with 12 bases sitting between them. The CDR3 DNA follows: TGTGCCAGCAGTAAGACAGGCCAAAATCAGCCCCAGCATTTT. Translating gives CASSKTGQNQPQHF.

This clone was detected once. The rearrangement links TRBV6-6 to TRBJ2-5; D remains unclear. This CDR3 contains 10 residues. The germline V gene has CDR1 MNHNY and CDR2 SVGAGI (reference sequence). V dropped 10 bases and J dropped 4 bases, with 7 bases sitting between them. The CDR3 nucleotides are TGTGCCACCCGCCGAGAGACCCAGTACTTC. This sequence encodes CATRRETQYF.

This clone was counted once. This chain uses TRBV7-8 with TRBJ2-1, with D tentatively TRBD1 (6 bases). The CDR3 runs 17 residues. CDR1 and CDR2 (germline): SGHVS, FQNEAQ. Trimming took off 4 bases at V and 5 bases at J, with 21 bases between the two ends. CDR3 loop: CASSSKTGAQIDNEQFF. CDR3 DNA: TGTGCCAGCAGCTCGAAGACAGGCGCCCAGATTGACAATGAGCAGTTCTTC.

A single count supports this clone. This chain uses TRBV19 with TRBJ1-4, with TRBD1 matching over 7 bases. Germline V CDR1 and CDR2: LNHDA, SQIVND (reference sequence). Trimming removed 7 bases from V and 1 base from J; junction bases left unmatched: 3. The CDR3 totals 14 residues. The CDR3 loop is CASTRDRTNEKLFF. In DNA form, the CDR3 reads TGTGCCAGTACTAGGGACAGAACTAATGAAAAACTGTTTTTT. The whole variable domain, remainder taken from reference TRBV19 and TRBJ1-4, is DGGITQSPKYLFRKEGQNVTLSCEQNLNHDAMYWYRQDPGQGLRLIYYSQIVNDFQKGDIAEGYSVSREKKESFPLTVTSAQKNPTAFYLCASTRDRTNEKLFFGSGTQLSVL.

The rearrangement uses TRBV29-1 and TRBJ2-3; possible D gene TRBD1, 6 bases. The CDR3 is made up of 16 amino acids. Trimming removed 3 bases at V and 0 bases at J, with 16 bases between. Germline V lookup: CDR1 SQVTM, CDR2 ANQGSEA. The CDR3 is CSVDRPGHLSTDTQYF. The CDR3, as DNA: TGCAGCGTTGACCGACCGGGACATCTAAGCACAGATACGCAGTATTTT.

The CDR3 region is CASSVEPLETSNEQFF. In nucleotides, the CDR3 is TGTGCCAGCAGCGTAGAACCCCTCGAGACAAGCAATGAGCAGTTCTTC. The chain joins TRBV9 to TRBJ2-1; no definite D call. Germline CDR1 and CDR2: SGDLS and YYNGEE. This CDR3 has 16 amino acids. V was cut by 0 bases and J by 6 bases, with 16 bases left in between.

The chain uses TRBV6-5 and TRBJ1-3; D ambiguous. The CDR3 extends over 15 amino acids. V was shortened by 2 bases and J by 0 bases, with 8 bases between the two germline ends. Germline CDR1 reads MNHEY; CDR2 reads SVGAGI. The DNA for the CDR3 is TGTGCCAGCAGTTACGCCCCCCACTCTGGAAACACCATATATTTT. This translates into CASSYAPHSGNTIYF.

The CDR3 region is CASSSAPPGASTDTQYF. CDR3 DNA: TGCGCCAGCAGCTCTGCCCCCCCGGGGGCGAGCACAGATACGCAGTATTTT. This chain uses TRBV5-1 with TRBJ2-3, with D perhaps given as TRBD1 or TRBD2 (6 bases each). The CDR3 is 17 residues long. CDR1 and CDR2 from the germline V gene are SGHRS and YFSETQ. The V gene lost 3 bases and the J gene lost 0 bases, with 17 bases spanning the gap.

This clone turned up a few times. The V and J genes are TRBV9 and TRBJ2-5; 7 nucleotides line up with TRBD1. The V gene's germline CDR1 is SGDLS and CDR2 YYNGEE. This CDR3 is 17 amino acids long. V shed 3 bases and J 0 bases; nucleotides not matched to a gene: 11. The CDR3 DNA sequence: TGTGCCAGCAGCGCGGGTTGGGACAGCTTGTACCAAGAGACCCAGTACTTC. Residues: CASSAGWDSLYQETQYF.

V usage is TRBV4-1 and J usage is TRBJ1-6; TRBD1 aligns across 7 bases. This CDR3 has 17 amino acids. The junction had 7 bases not matched to a gene; V was cut back by 1 base and J by 4 bases. Germline CDR1 MGHRA, CDR2 YSYEKL. CDR3 in DNA: TGCGCCAGCAGCCAAGGCGCAGGGGGGGGTTATAATTCACCCCTCCACTTT. It specifies CASSQGAGGGYNSPLHF.

This rearrangement joins TRBV2 to TRBJ1-1, with 9 bases matching TRBD1. Germline CDR1 and CDR2: SNHLY and FYNNEI. The CDR3 spans 15 residues. The J segment lost 1 base and the V segment lost 4 bases, leaving 4 bases of the junction unmatched. Here the CDR3 reads CASSVSDRGNTEAFF. For the CDR3, the DNA is TGTGCCAGCAGTGTCTCGGACAGGGGGAACACTGAAGCTTTCTTT.

V is TRBV19 and J is TRBJ2-3, with 7 bases matching TRBD2. CDR3 length: 15 residues. Germline CDR1 is LNHDA and CDR2 is SQIVND (reference sequence). The V gene end was trimmed by 4 bases and the J gene end by 2 bases; junction bases not matched to a gene: 6. CDR3 sequence (DNA): TGTGCCAGTAGTAGGACGGGGGGAGCCACAGATACGCAGTATTTT. This encodes CASSRTGGATDTQYF. The complete variable domain, with remaining parts taken from reference TRBV19 and TRBJ2-3, reads DGGITQSPKYLFRKEGQNVTLSCEQNLNHDAMYWYRQDPGQGLRLIYYSQIVNDFQKGDIAEGYSVSREKKESFPLTVTSAQKNPTAFYLCASSRTGGATDTQYFGPGTRLTVL.

This chain joins TRBV10-1 and TRBJ1-1; no definite D call. Germline V gene lookup returns CDR1 WNHNN and CDR2 SYGVQD (reference sequence). This CDR3 is 17 amino acids long. V was trimmed by 0 bases and J by 1 base, leaving 15 bases between them. The CDR3 DNA is TGCGCCAGCAGTGAGTCGGCCAGAATAGTTGGGAACACTGAAGCTTTCTTT. Its translation: CASSESARIVGNTEAFF.

The chain joins TRBV5-5 to TRBJ2-5; D remains unclear. The CDR3 runs 11 residues. Germline V gene lookup returns CDR1 SGHKS and CDR2 YYEKEE (reference sequence). The V and J ends lost 2 bases and 4 bases respectively, with 3 bases between them. The CDR3 loop reads CASSFRETQYF. The DNA for the CDR3 is TGTGCCAGCAGCTTTAGAGAGACCCAGTACTTC.

The chain recombines TRBV7-2 with TRBJ2-7; 9 bases fit TRBD2. The ends lost 5 bases at V and 2 bases at J; junction bases unmatched: 7. Germline-derived CDR1 and CDR2 are SGHTA and FQGNSA. The CDR3 totals 15 residues. CDR3 sequence reads: CASSPWASGAYEQYF. For the CDR3, the DNA is TGTGCCAGCAGCCCTTGGGCTAGCGGGGCCTACGAGCAGTACTTC.